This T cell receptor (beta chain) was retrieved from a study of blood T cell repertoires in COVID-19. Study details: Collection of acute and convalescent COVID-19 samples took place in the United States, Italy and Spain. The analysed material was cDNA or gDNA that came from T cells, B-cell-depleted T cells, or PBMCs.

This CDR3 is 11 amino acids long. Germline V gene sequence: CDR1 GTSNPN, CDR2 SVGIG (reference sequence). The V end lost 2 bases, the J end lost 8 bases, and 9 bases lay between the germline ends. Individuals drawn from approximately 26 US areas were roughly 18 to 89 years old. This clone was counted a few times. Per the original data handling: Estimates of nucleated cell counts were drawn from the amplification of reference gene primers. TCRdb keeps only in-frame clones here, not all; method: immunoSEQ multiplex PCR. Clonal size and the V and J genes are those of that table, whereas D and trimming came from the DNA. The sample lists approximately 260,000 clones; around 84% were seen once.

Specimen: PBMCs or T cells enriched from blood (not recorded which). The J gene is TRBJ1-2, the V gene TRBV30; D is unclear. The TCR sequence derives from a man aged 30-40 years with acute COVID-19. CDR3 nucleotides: TGTGCCTGGAGTCCTACGGGGGGCTACACCTTC. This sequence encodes CAWSPTGGYTF.